A selection of T cell receptor beta chains follows, all from one sample in a study of blood T cell repertoires in COVID-19. Assay used: immunoSEQ multiplex PCR; TCRdb lists only in-frame clones, some missing. The repertoire holds more than 250,000 clones, with roughly 89% as singletons. Sequenced input: PBMCs or T cells enriched from blood (not recorded which). These receptors all come from a woman between 35 and 50 years old who had recovered from COVID-19. The CDR3 runs from the conserved cysteine through the conserved F or W. D genes are given only for firm matches. The size field is filled for only some rows; it gives once, few, many or a size class.

abundance: NA; d_gene: NA; v_gene: TRBV7-2; j_gene: TRBJ1-3; CDR3aa: CASSRRTSGNTIYF; CDR3nt: TGTGCCAGCAGCCGGAGGACTTCTGGAAACACCATATATTTT
abundance: NA; d_gene: TRBD1; v_gene: TRBV28; j_gene: TRBJ1-1; CDR3aa: CASSLGTGVTEAFF; CDR3nt: TGTGCCAGCAGTCTCGGGACAGGTGTCACTGAAGCTTTCTTT
abundance: NA; d_gene: NA; v_gene: TRBV28; j_gene: TRBJ1-1; CDR3aa: CASSGKRGHPRQAFF; CDR3nt: TGTGCCAGCAGCGGGAAAAGGGGACACCCAAGGCAAGCTTTCTTT
abundance: NA; d_gene: NA; v_gene: TRBV7-2; j_gene: TRBJ1-5; CDR3aa: CASSLEAGLNQPQHF; CDR3nt: TGTGCCAGCAGCTTAGAGGCAGGTCTTAATCAGCCCCAGCATTTT
abundance: NA; d_gene: NA; v_gene: TRBV30; j_gene: TRBJ2-1; CDR3aa: CAWTSSPGDEQFF; CDR3nt: TGTGCCTGGACCTCCTCCCCGGGGGATGAGCAGTTCTTC
abundance: few; d_gene: NA; v_gene: TRBV11-2; j_gene: TRBJ1-2; CDR3aa: CASSLDRFYGYTF; CDR3nt: TGTGCCAGCAGTTTGGACAGATTCTATGGCTACACCTTC
abundance: NA; d_gene: TRBD1; v_gene: TRBV20-1; j_gene: TRBJ2-1; CDR3aa: CSASRTGNLNEQFF; CDR3nt: TGCAGTGCTAGTCGGACAGGTAACTTAAATGAGCAGTTCTTC
abundance: NA; d_gene: TRBD2; v_gene: TRBV7-3; j_gene: TRBJ2-1; CDR3aa: CASSLTAGLANEQFF; CDR3nt: TGTGCCAGCAGCTTAACGGCGGGACTAGCAAATGAGCAGTTCTTC
abundance: NA; d_gene: TRBD1; v_gene: TRBV18; j_gene: TRBJ1-4; CDR3aa: CASSPKSTGDEKLFF; CDR3nt: TGTGCCAGCTCACCCAAAAGCACAGGGGATGAAAAACTGTTTTTT
abundance: NA; d_gene: NA; v_gene: TRBV28; j_gene: TRBJ1-4; CDR3aa: CASSPQDNEKLFF; CDR3nt: TGTGCCAGCAGTCCGCAGGACAATGAGAAACTGTTTTTT
abundance: NA; d_gene: NA; v_gene: TRBV7-9; j_gene: TRBJ1-2; CDR3aa: CASSGPGYGYTF; CDR3nt: TGTGCCAGCAGCGGGCCCGGCTATGGCTACACCTTC
abundance: NA; d_gene: NA; v_gene: TRBV30; j_gene: TRBJ2-1; CDR3aa: CAWVPSPADEQFF; CDR3nt: TGTGCCTGGGTCCCTAGCCCCGCCGATGAGCAGTTCTTC
abundance: NA; d_gene: NA; v_gene: TRBV2; j_gene: TRBJ1-3; CDR3aa: CASSGAANSGNTIYF; CDR3nt: TGTGCCAGCAGTGGGGCAGCCAACTCTGGAAACACCATATATTTT
abundance: many; d_gene: TRBD2; v_gene: TRBV7-2; j_gene: TRBJ2-7; CDR3aa: CASSPLLAGGPYEQYF; CDR3nt: TGTGCCAGCAGCCCCCTACTAGCGGGAGGACCCTACGAGCAGTACTTC
abundance: NA; d_gene: NA; v_gene: TRBV5-1; j_gene: TRBJ1-2; CDR3aa: CASSPFQAGGYGYTF; CDR3nt: TGCGCCAGCAGCCCCTTCCAGGCCGGTGGCTATGGCTACACCTTC
abundance: NA; d_gene: TRBD1; v_gene: TRBV4-3; j_gene: TRBJ2-7; CDR3aa: CASSQELGQGVYEQYF; CDR3nt: TGCGCCAGCAGCCAAGAATTGGGACAGGGGGTCTACGAGCAGTACTTC
abundance: NA; d_gene: TRBD1; v_gene: TRBV7-2; j_gene: TRBJ1-2; CDR3aa: CASSVRDRGLEGYTF; CDR3nt: TGTGCCAGCAGCGTCCGGGACAGGGGGTTAGAAGGCTACACCTTC
abundance: NA; d_gene: TRBD1; v_gene: TRBV5-1; j_gene: TRBJ2-3; CDR3aa: CASSPRQGKDTQYF; CDR3nt: TGCGCCAGCAGTCCCAGACAGGGAAAGGATACGCAGTATTTT